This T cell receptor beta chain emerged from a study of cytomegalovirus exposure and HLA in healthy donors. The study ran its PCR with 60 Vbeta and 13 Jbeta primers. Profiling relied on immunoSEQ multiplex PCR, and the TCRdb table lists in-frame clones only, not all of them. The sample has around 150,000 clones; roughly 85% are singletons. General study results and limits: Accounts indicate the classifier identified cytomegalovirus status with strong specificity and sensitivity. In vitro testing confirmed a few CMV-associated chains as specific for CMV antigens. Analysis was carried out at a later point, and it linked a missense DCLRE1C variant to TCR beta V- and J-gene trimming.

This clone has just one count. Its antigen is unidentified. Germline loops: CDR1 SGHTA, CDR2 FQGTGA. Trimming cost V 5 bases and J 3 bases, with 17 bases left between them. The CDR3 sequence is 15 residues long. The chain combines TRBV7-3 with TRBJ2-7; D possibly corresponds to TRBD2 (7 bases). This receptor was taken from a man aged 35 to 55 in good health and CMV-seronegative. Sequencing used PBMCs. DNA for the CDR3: TGTGCCAGCAGCCAAGGGGGGGGACTGATCTACGAGCAGTACTTC. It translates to CASSQGGGLIYEQYF.